This TCR beta chain was sequenced for a study of blood T cell repertoires in COVID-19. Study-level information: Sites across the United States, Italy and Spain contributed samples from acute and convalescent COVID-19.

TCRdb keeps only in-frame clones here, not all; method: immunoSEQ multiplex PCR. The top ten hold 7.5% to 9% of the sample, which has around 68,000 clones, roughly nine tenths seen once. The sample taken for sequencing was peripheral blood. The clonotype originates from a man aged 45 to 65 with active COVID-19.

The CDR3 nucleotides read TGTGCCACCAGCAGACCACAGGGGACGGTTGAGCAGTTCTTC. This encodes CATSRPQGTVEQFF. The rearrangement links TRBV15 to TRBJ2-1; 7 bases match TRBD1. Germline V gene sequence: CDR1 LNHNV, CDR2 YYDKDF (reference sequence). The CDR3 length is 14 residues. Losses at the gene ends were 2 bases for V and 9 bases for J; bases not matched to a gene: 7.